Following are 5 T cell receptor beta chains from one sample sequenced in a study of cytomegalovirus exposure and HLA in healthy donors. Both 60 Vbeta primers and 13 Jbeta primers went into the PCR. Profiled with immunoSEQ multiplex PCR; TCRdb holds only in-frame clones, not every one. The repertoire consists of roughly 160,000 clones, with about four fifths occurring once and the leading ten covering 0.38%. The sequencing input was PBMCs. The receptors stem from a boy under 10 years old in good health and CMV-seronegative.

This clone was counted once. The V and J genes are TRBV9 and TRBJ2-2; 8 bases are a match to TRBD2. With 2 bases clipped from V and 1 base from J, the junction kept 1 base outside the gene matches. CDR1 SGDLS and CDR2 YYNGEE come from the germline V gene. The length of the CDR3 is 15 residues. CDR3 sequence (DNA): TGTGCCAGCAGCGTCAGCGGGGGGAACACCGGGGAGCTGTTTTTT. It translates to CASSVSGGNTGELFF.

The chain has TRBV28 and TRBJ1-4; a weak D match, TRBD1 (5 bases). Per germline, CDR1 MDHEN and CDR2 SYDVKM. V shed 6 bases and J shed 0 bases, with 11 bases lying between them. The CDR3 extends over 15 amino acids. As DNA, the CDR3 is TGTGCCAGCAGCTGGGGCATCACAACTAATGAAAAACTGTTTTTT. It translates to CASSWGITTNEKLFF.

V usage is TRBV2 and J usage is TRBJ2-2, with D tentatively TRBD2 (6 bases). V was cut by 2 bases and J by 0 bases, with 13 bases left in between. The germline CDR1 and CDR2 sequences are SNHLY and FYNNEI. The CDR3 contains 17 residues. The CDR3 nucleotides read TGTGCCAGCAGTGAATTCCGGAGGGTCGCGAACACCGGGGAGCTGTTTTTT. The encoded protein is CASSEFRRVANTGELFF.

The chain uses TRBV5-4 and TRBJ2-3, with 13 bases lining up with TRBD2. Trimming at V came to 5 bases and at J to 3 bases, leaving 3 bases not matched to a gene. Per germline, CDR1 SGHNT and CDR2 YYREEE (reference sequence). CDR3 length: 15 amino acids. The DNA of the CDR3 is TGTGCCAGCAGTTCACTAGCGGGAGGGACAGATACGCAGTATTTT. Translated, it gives CASSSLAGGTDTQYF.

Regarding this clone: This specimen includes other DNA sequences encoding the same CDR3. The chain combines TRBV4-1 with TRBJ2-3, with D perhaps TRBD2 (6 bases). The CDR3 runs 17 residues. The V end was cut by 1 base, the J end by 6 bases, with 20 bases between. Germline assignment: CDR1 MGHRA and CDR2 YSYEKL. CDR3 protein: CASSQVSLPSSVDTQYF. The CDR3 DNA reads TGCGCCAGCAGCCAAGTTTCCCTGCCCTCTAGCGTGGATACGCAGTATTTT.